Listed below are T cell receptor beta chains from one sample, sequenced in a study of vaccination effects on CD4 cells after COVID-19. TCRdb keeps only in-frame clones here, not all; method: immunoSEQ multiplex PCR. This table holds about 51,000 clones, approximately 74% found once. Their antigens remain unidentified. The sequencing used CD4+ T cells from PBMCs cultured without peptide, collected before COVID-19 vaccination. The receptors were gathered from a human donor who had a prior SARS-CoV-2 infection. The CDR3 runs from the conserved cysteine through the conserved F or W. The order of the fields is V gene, D gene, clone size, J gene, CDR3 DNA, CDR3 protein. D genes are given only for firm matches. Clone size appears in some rows only: once, few, many, or a class for an expanded clone.

V gene: TRBV6-5
D gene: -
clone size: once
J gene: TRBJ1-6
CDR3 DNA: TGTGCCAGCAGAACCCCTCTTGGGGGTAATTCACCCCTCCACTTT
CDR3 protein: CASRTPLGGNSPLHF

V gene: TRBV5-4
D gene: TRBD1
clone size: few
J gene: TRBJ2-7
CDR3 DNA: TGTGCCAGCAGCCACCCCAAGTCCGGACAGGTAAAGGTCGAGCAGTACTTC
CDR3 protein: CASSHPKSGQVKVEQYF

V gene: TRBV4-2
D gene: TRBD2
clone size: once
J gene: TRBJ2-1
CDR3 DNA: TGTGCCAGCAGCCAAGTGTCGGGAGGGGGTGGCAATGAGCAGTTCTTC
CDR3 protein: CASSQVSGGGGNEQFF

V gene: TRBV5-1
D gene: -
clone size: once
J gene: TRBJ1-2
CDR3 DNA: TGCGCCAGCAGCTCCGGAGGAACTAACTATGGCTACACCTTC
CDR3 protein: CASSSGGTNYGYTF

V gene: TRBV5-1
D gene: TRBD1
clone size: -
J gene: TRBJ1-2
CDR3 DNA: TGCGCCAGCAGCCGCAATTCCAGGGGGCGAGATGGCTACACCTTC
CDR3 protein: CASSRNSRGRDGYTF

V gene: TRBV10-1
D gene: -
clone size: -
J gene: TRBJ2-7
CDR3 DNA: TGCGCCAGCAGTGACTACTCAGGGGTGGGAGAGCAGTACTTC
CDR3 protein: CASSDYSGVGEQYF

V gene: TRBV11-2
D gene: -
clone size: -
J gene: TRBJ2-7
CDR3 DNA: TGTGCCAGCAGCGCTGGGTGGGGCCTTTTCTCCTACGAGCAGTACTTC
CDR3 protein: CASSAGWGLFSYEQYF

V gene: TRBV5-4
D gene: TRBD1
clone size: -
J gene: TRBJ2-7
CDR3 DNA: TGTGCCAGCAGCCTGGACAGGGCCTCCTACGAGCAGTACTTC
CDR3 protein: CASSLDRASYEQYF

V gene: TRBV18
D gene: TRBD1
clone size: -
J gene: TRBJ2-7
CDR3 DNA: TGTGCCAGCTCACAGGGGGCGCAGACCTACGAGCAGTACTTC
CDR3 protein: CASSQGAQTYEQYF

V gene: TRBV7-3
D gene: TRBD1
clone size: -
J gene: TRBJ2-3
CDR3 DNA: TGTGCCAGCAGCCGGGGACAGCACACAGATACGCAGTATTTT
CDR3 protein: CASSRGQHTDTQYF

V gene: TRBV7-9
D gene: -
clone size: -
J gene: TRBJ1-1
CDR3 DNA: TGTGCCAGCAGCTTACTTGGCAGGGAAACTGAAGCTTTCTTT
CDR3 protein: CASSLLGRETEAFF

V gene: TRBV3-1/TRBV3-2
D gene: -
clone size: -
J gene: TRBJ2-1
CDR3 DNA: TGTGCCAGCAGCACAGGGCGGGGATCCCACAATGAGCAGTTCTTC
CDR3 protein: CASSTGRGSHNEQFF

V gene: TRBV19
D gene: -
clone size: -
J gene: TRBJ2-3
CDR3 DNA: TGTGCCAGTGGGTCCACAGATACGCAGTATTTT
CDR3 protein: CASGSTDTQYF

V gene: TRBV28
D gene: -
clone size: -
J gene: TRBJ2-3
CDR3 DNA: TGTGCCAGCCCCCCGTCCCGGGTCAGGGGGGCAGATACGCAGTATTTT
CDR3 protein: CASPPSRVRGADTQYF

V gene: TRBV2
D gene: -
clone size: -
J gene: TRBJ2-2
CDR3 DNA: TGTGCCAGCAGTGTTCAGGGTACCGGGGAGCTGTTTTTT
CDR3 protein: CASSVQGTGELFF

V gene: TRBV7-9
D gene: TRBD2
clone size: -
J gene: TRBJ2-1
CDR3 DNA: TGTGCCAGCAGCACCCGACTCGGACTAGCGAGACACAATGAGCAGTTCTTC
CDR3 protein: CASSTRLGLARHNEQFF

V gene: TRBV10-3
D gene: TRBD1
clone size: few
J gene: TRBJ1-2
CDR3 DNA: TGTGCCATCAGCAACTACAGGGGGGAAGGCTATGGCTACACCTTC
CDR3 protein: CAISNYRGEGYGYTF

V gene: TRBV12-5
D gene: -
clone size: -
J gene: TRBJ2-7
CDR3 DNA: TGTGCTAGTGCCGAGGGGGGGCTGAGCTCCTACGAGCAGTACTTC
CDR3 protein: CASAEGGLSSYEQYF

V gene: TRBV5-4
D gene: TRBD2
clone size: -
J gene: TRBJ2-5
CDR3 DNA: TGTGCCAGCAGCTTGATTGTAGCGGGAGAGGGTGAGACCCAGTACTTC
CDR3 protein: CASSLIVAGEGETQYF

V gene: TRBV10-3
D gene: TRBD2
clone size: few
J gene: TRBJ2-1
CDR3 DNA: TGTGCCATCAGTTGGGCTAGCGGGAGTACCGACAATGAGCAGTTCTTC
CDR3 protein: CAISWASGSTDNEQFF

V gene: TRBV18
D gene: TRBD1
clone size: -
J gene: TRBJ2-7
CDR3 DNA: TGTGCCAGCTCACCGGGGACAGGGGGCTTCGAGCAGTACTTC
CDR3 protein: CASSPGTGGFEQYF

V gene: TRBV6-1
D gene: TRBD1
clone size: once
J gene: TRBJ2-7
CDR3 DNA: TGTGCCAGCAGTGAATTAACAGGGGGATACGAGCAGTACTTC
CDR3 protein: CASSELTGGYEQYF

V gene: TRBV3-1/TRBV3-2
D gene: -
clone size: -
J gene: TRBJ2-1
CDR3 DNA: TGTGCCAGCAGCCTCGGCCTGGGGAATGAGCAGTTCTTC
CDR3 protein: CASSLGLGNEQFF

V gene: TRBV30
D gene: -
clone size: -
J gene: TRBJ2-2
CDR3 DNA: TGTGCCTGGAGTGTCAAAGGCGGGGAGCTGTTTTTT
CDR3 protein: CAWSVKGGELFF

V gene: TRBV2
D gene: TRBD1
clone size: -
J gene: TRBJ1-2
CDR3 DNA: TGTGCCAGCAGTGCGTCAGGGGGGGAGAACTATGGCTACACCTTC
CDR3 protein: CASSASGGENYGYTF

V gene: TRBV5-1
D gene: TRBD2
clone size: -
J gene: TRBJ2-7
CDR3 DNA: TGCGCCAGCAGCTCGACTAGCGGGAGTGTGGGCGAGCAGTACTTC
CDR3 protein: CASSSTSGSVGEQYF

V gene: TRBV4-3
D gene: TRBD2
clone size: -
J gene: TRBJ2-5
CDR3 DNA: TGCGCCAGCAGCCAAGAACTTCCCCGATTTATAGCGGGAGGGCAAGAGACCCAGTACTTC
CDR3 protein: CASSQELPRFIAGGQETQYF

V gene: TRBV12-3/TRBV12-4
D gene: -
clone size: -
J gene: TRBJ2-5
CDR3 DNA: TGTGCCAGCACTGGGGACTCTAAAGAGACCCAGTACTTC
CDR3 protein: CASTGDSKETQYF

V gene: TRBV15
D gene: TRBD1
clone size: -
J gene: TRBJ2-4
CDR3 DNA: TGTGCCACCAGCAGAGGACAGGGAGCCAAAAACATTCAGTACTTC
CDR3 protein: CATSRGQGAKNIQYF

V gene: TRBV5-1
D gene: -
clone size: -
J gene: TRBJ2-7
CDR3 DNA: TGCGCCAGCAGCAAAGACGTGGGGCGCGAGCAGTACTTC
CDR3 protein: CASSKDVGREQYF

V gene: TRBV7-9
D gene: -
clone size: once
J gene: TRBJ1-2
CDR3 DNA: TGTGCCAGCAGCTTAGCTAATTACACCTTC
CDR3 protein: CASSLANYTF

V gene: TRBV7-2
D gene: -
clone size: -
J gene: TRBJ2-5
CDR3 DNA: TGTGCCAGCAGCGCGAGAACCCCCACCGTGACCCAGTACTTC
CDR3 protein: CASSARTPTVTQYF

V gene: TRBV6-5
D gene: -
clone size: -
J gene: TRBJ1-1
CDR3 DNA: TGTGCCAGCAGTTATGGGGACACTGAAGCTTTCTTT
CDR3 protein: CASSYGDTEAFF

V gene: TRBV4-3
D gene: TRBD2
clone size: -
J gene: TRBJ2-6
CDR3 DNA: TGCGCCAGCAGCCAAGCGACTAGCGGGACTGCTTCTGGGGCCAACGTCCTGACTTTC
CDR3 protein: CASSQATSGTASGANVLTF

V gene: TRBV4-1
D gene: -
clone size: -
J gene: TRBJ1-5
CDR3 DNA: TGCGCCAGCAGCCAAGATCACAGGGAGGGTCAGCCCCAGCATTTT
CDR3 protein: CASSQDHREGQPQHF

V gene: TRBV4-2
D gene: -
clone size: few
J gene: TRBJ2-1
CDR3 DNA: TGTGCCAGCAGCCAAATGGTCTCCTACAATGAGCAGTTCTTC
CDR3 protein: CASSQMVSYNEQFF

V gene: TRBV5-4
D gene: -
clone size: few
J gene: TRBJ2-7
CDR3 DNA: TGTGCCAGCAGCTCGATCGTGAACGGCTACGAGCAGTACTTC
CDR3 protein: CASSSIVNGYEQYF

V gene: TRBV5-1
D gene: TRBD1
clone size: -
J gene: TRBJ2-7
CDR3 DNA: TGCGCCAGCAGCTTGGTGGGCAGGGGGAATGACGAGCAGTACTTC
CDR3 protein: CASSLVGRGNDEQYF

V gene: TRBV6-5
D gene: -
clone size: -
J gene: TRBJ1-6
CDR3 DNA: TGTGCCAGCAGACCGACAGTCTTTAATAATTCACCCCTCCACTTT
CDR3 protein: CASRPTVFNNSPLHF

V gene: TRBV7-9
D gene: -
clone size: -
J gene: TRBJ2-3
CDR3 DNA: TGTGCCAGCAGCTTAAAGCCCGGGGGCACAGATACGCAGTATTTT
CDR3 protein: CASSLKPGGTDTQYF

V gene: TRBV27
D gene: -
clone size: -
J gene: TRBJ2-7
CDR3 DNA: TGTGCCAGCAGTTTCCAGTCCCGCAGGGGATTAATCTACGAGCAGTACTTC
CDR3 protein: CASSFQSRRGLIYEQYF

V gene: TRBV6-5
D gene: -
clone size: few
J gene: TRBJ2-3
CDR3 DNA: TGTGCCAGCAAGGGACCTAGCACAGATACGCAGTATTTT
CDR3 protein: CASKGPSTDTQYF